The rows below give T cell receptor beta chains drawn from one sample of a study of blood T cell repertoires in COVID-19. Assay used: immunoSEQ multiplex PCR; TCRdb lists only in-frame clones, some missing. There are more than 300,000 clones in the sample; more than 85% occur only once, and less than 20% lies in the top ten. What was sequenced was PBMCs or T cells enriched from blood (not recorded which). These receptors were collected from a woman in her twenties or thirties who had recovered from COVID-19. Both conserved end residues are part of each CDR3. Fields, in order: D gene, J gene, V gene, clone size, CDR3 protein, CDR3 DNA. A D gene is named only where the DNA matches it firmly. For some rows the clone size is stated as once, few or many, or as a class when expanded; others skip it.

>NA|TRBJ1-1|TRBV7-9|once
CASSLAPAGMNTEAFF
TGTGCCAGCAGCTTAGCGCCGGCAGGTATGAACACTGAAGCTTTCTTT
>NA|TRBJ1-1|TRBV10-1|NA
CASHLRGYTEAFF
TGCGCCAGCCATCTACGGGGTTACACTGAAGCTTTCTTT
>NA|TRBJ2-7|TRBV3-1/TRBV3-2|NA
CASSQGYREQYF
TGTGCCAGCAGCCAGGGCTACCGCGAGCAGTACTTC
>TRBD1|TRBJ2-7|TRBV24-1|NA
CATSEGTGHSYEQYF
TGTGCCACCAGTGAGGGGACAGGGCACTCCTACGAGCAGTACTTC
>NA|TRBJ1-6|TRBV6-5|NA
CASSYWGDVNSPLHF
TGTGCCAGCAGTTACTGGGGGGATGTAAATTCACCCCTCCACTTT
>NA|TRBJ2-7|TRBV11-2|NA
CASSSPRGVRPLQYF
TGTGCCAGCAGCTCCCCGCGGGGAGTCCGCCCCTTGCAGTACTTC
>NA|TRBJ1-1|TRBV19|NA
CASSNSMNTEAFF
TGTGCCAGTAGTAATAGTATGAACACTGAAGCTTTCTTT
>TRBD1|TRBJ1-4|TRBV7-2|NA
CASSYLGQPNEKLFF
TGTGCCAGCAGCTACCTGGGACAGCCCAATGAAAAACTGTTTTTT
>TRBD1|TRBJ1-1|TRBV6-5|NA
CASSYAGDRADTEAFF
TGTGCCAGCAGTTACGCTGGTGACAGGGCGGACACTGAAGCTTTCTTT
>TRBD2|TRBJ2-1|TRBV5-1|NA
CASSLASGINNEQFF
TGCGCCAGCAGCTTGGCTAGCGGTATAAACAATGAGCAGTTCTTC
>TRBD1|TRBJ1-1|TRBV7-9|NA
CASSPPGQGTNSEAFF
TGTGCCAGCAGCCCACCGGGACAGGGAACGAATTCTGAAGCTTTCTTT
>TRBD2|TRBJ2-7|TRBV4-1|NA
CASSQDRLAGVEQYF
TGCGCCAGCAGCCAAGATAGACTAGCGGGGGTGGAGCAGTACTTC
>NA|TRBJ2-7|TRBV25-1|NA
CASSEWEAHEQYF
TGTGCCAGCAGTGAATGGGAGGCTCACGAGCAGTACTTC
>NA|TRBJ2-7|TRBV11-1|NA
CASSLDNAEFYEQYF
TGTGCCAGCAGCTTAGACAACGCAGAATTCTACGAGCAGTACTTC
>NA|TRBJ1-1|TRBV6-5|NA
CASSYGVTGRGTEAFF
TGTGCCAGCAGTTACGGGGTAACAGGACGTGGCACTGAAGCTTTCTTT
>TRBD1|TRBJ1-1|TRBV2|NA
CASRGTGGVGDTEAFF
TGTGCCAGCCGTGGGACAGGGGGCGTAGGGGACACTGAAGCTTTCTTT
>TRBD1|TRBJ1-5|TRBV28|NA
CASSPGQDSNQPQHF
TGTGCCAGCAGTCCCGGACAGGATAGCAATCAGCCCCAGCATTTT
>TRBD2|TRBJ2-2|TRBV9|NA
CASSVAPGLADKGELFF
TGTGCCAGCAGCGTAGCCCCCGGACTAGCGGACAAGGGGGAGCTGTTTTTT
>NA|TRBJ1-2|TRBV24-1|NA
CATGTGTLGGYTF
TGTGCCACCGGGACTGGTACCTTAGGGGGCTACACCTTC
>NA|TRBJ1-1|TRBV9|NA
CASSARTVNTEAFF
TGTGCCAGCAGCGCCAGGACAGTGAACACTGAAGCTTTCTTT
>NA|TRBJ1-4|TRBV12-3/TRBV12-4|NA
CASSFGGPEKLFF
TGTGCCAGCAGTTTTGGAGGACCCGAAAAACTGTTTTTT
>TRBD1|TRBJ2-3|TRBV7-6|few
CASSLGGWGTGGGDTQYF
TGTGCCAGCAGCCTCGGGGGCTGGGGGACAGGGGGTGGAGATACGCAGTATTTT
>NA|TRBJ2-3|TRBV11-3|NA
CASSRDISTDTQYF
TGTGCCAGCAGCCGCGACATCAGCACAGATACGCAGTATTTT
>NA|TRBJ1-2|TRBV18|NA
CASSPLGGGYTF
TGTGCCAGCTCACCTCTCGGGGGAGGCTACACCTTC
>TRBD1|TRBJ1-5|TRBV15|NA
CATGQGEIVGQPQHF
TGTGCCACCGGACAGGGAGAAATTGTTGGTCAGCCCCAGCATTTT
>TRBD2|TRBJ2-7|TRBV4-2|NA
CASSPYRGVSYEQYF
TGTGCCAGCAGCCCGTATCGGGGGGTTTCCTACGAGCAGTACTTC
>TRBD2|TRBJ2-1|TRBV5-4|NA
CASSLGRTSGNEQFF
TGTGCCAGCAGCTTGGGTCGGACTAGCGGAAATGAGCAGTTCTTC
>TRBD2|TRBJ2-7|TRBV28|NA
CASSLGLVEYF
TGTGCCAGCAGTCTGGGACTAGTCGAGTACTTC
>NA|TRBJ2-3|TRBV28|NA
CASSLIADTQYF
TGTGCCAGCAGTTTAATCGCAGATACGCAGTATTTT
>NA|TRBJ2-5|TRBV18|NA
CASSSIEETQYF
TGTGCCAGCTCGTCCATTGAAGAGACCCAGTACTTC
>NA|TRBJ1-1|TRBV9|NA
CASSVDSRGEAFF
TGTGCCAGCAGCGTAGATAGTCGGGGTGAAGCTTTCTTT
>TRBD1|TRBJ2-7|TRBV25-1|NA
CASRGQFSSYEQYF
TGTGCCAGCAGGGGACAGTTCAGCTCCTACGAGCAGTACTTC
>TRBD2|TRBJ2-3|TRBV11-3|NA
CASSSSSGWTDTQYF
TGTGCCAGCAGCTCCTCTAGCGGGTGGACAGATACGCAGTATTTT
>NA|TRBJ1-2|TRBV12-3/TRBV12-4|NA
CASSFQGYGYTF
TGTGCCAGCAGTTTCCAGGGTTATGGCTACACCTTC
>NA|TRBJ1-3|TRBV15|NA
CATSRPGGSGNTIYF
TGTGCCACCAGCAGACCCGGGGGTTCTGGAAACACCATATATTTT
>TRBD2|TRBJ2-3|TRBV10-1|NA
CASSEIPSGSPLFTDTQYF
TGCGCCAGCAGTGAGATCCCTAGCGGGAGTCCCCTCTTCACAGATACGCAGTATTTT
>TRBD1|TRBJ1-2|TRBV10-3|once
CAISESEGANGYTF
TGTGCCATCAGTGAGTCAGAGGGGGCGAATGGCTACACCTTC
>TRBD1|TRBJ1-1|TRBV6-2/TRBV6-3|NA
CASSSMTGSEAFF
TGTGCCAGCAGTTCCATGACAGGGTCCGAAGCTTTCTTT
>NA|TRBJ1-5|TRBV28|NA
CASSRPGHGNQPQHF
TGTGCCAGCAGCCGGCCGGGACACGGCAATCAGCCCCAGCATTTT
>NA|TRBJ1-4|TRBV4-3|NA
CASSQGRGIKEKLFF
TGCGCCAGCAGCCAAGGTCGGGGAATAAAAGAAAAACTGTTTTTT
>NA|TRBJ1-5|TRBV28|NA
CASSRLDSLNQPQHF
TGTGCCAGCAGTAGACTCGACAGCCTCAATCAGCCCCAGCATTTT
>NA|TRBJ1-5|TRBV28|NA
CASSLGGYSNQPQHF
TGTGCCAGCAGTTTGGGAGGGTATAGCAATCAGCCCCAGCATTTT
>NA|TRBJ1-6|TRBV28|NA
CASSSNFGLNSPLHF
TGTGCCAGCAGTTCCAATTTCGGTCTGAATTCACCCCTCCACTTT
>TRBD1|TRBJ2-2|TRBV5-1|NA
CASSLQGADTGELFF
TGCGCCAGCAGCCTACAGGGGGCGGACACCGGGGAGCTGTTTTTT
>TRBD1|TRBJ2-3|TRBV5-4|NA
CASSFEGQGRDTQYF
TGTGCCAGCAGCTTCGAGGGACAGGGTAGAGATACGCAGTATTTT
>TRBD1|TRBJ2-7|TRBV28|NA
CASSPPRAGGYEQYF
TGTGCCAGCAGCCCCCCCCGGGCAGGGGGCTACGAGCAGTACTTC
>NA|TRBJ1-4|TRBV9|NA
CASSVDIVKEKLFF
TGTGCCAGCAGCGTGGACATAGTGAAGGAAAAACTGTTTTTT
>NA|TRBJ1-1|TRBV11-2|NA
CASSRMANTEAFF
TGTGCCAGCAGCCGCATGGCGAACACTGAAGCTTTCTTT
>TRBD2|TRBJ2-5|TRBV29-1|NA
CSVERLAGGPGQETQYF
TGCAGCGTTGAAAGACTAGCGGGGGGGCCGGGGCAAGAGACCCAGTACTTC
>NA|TRBJ1-2|TRBV4-3|few
CASSQDRRAGYTF
TGCGCCAGCAGCCAAGATCGCAGGGCTGGCTACACCTTC
>TRBD2|TRBJ2-2|TRBV5-1|NA
CASSPSGSIGGELFF
TGCGCCAGCAGCCCTAGCGGGAGTATTGGCGGGGAGCTGTTTTTT
>NA|TRBJ1-5|TRBV24-1|NA
CATSDFGQPQHF
TGTGCCACCAGTGATTTCGGTCAGCCCCAGCATTTT
>TRBD1|TRBJ2-7|TRBV11-1|NA
CASSLSSGGPYEQYF
TGTGCCAGCAGCTTGTCTTCAGGGGGACCCTACGAGCAGTACTTC
>NA|TRBJ1-2|TRBV5-6|NA
CASSETGPYGYTF
TGTGCCAGCAGCGAAACAGGTCCATATGGCTACACCTTC